This T cell receptor beta chain was sequenced for a study of T cell responses to AZD1222 COVID-19 vaccine. Sequenced by immunoSEQ multiplex PCR; TCRdb stores in-frame clones only, minus some. The sample contains 95,000 to 100,000 clones, 90% of which appear only once. The CDR3 totals 16 residues. V lost 1 base to trimming and J lost 6 bases, with 13 bases between them. Germline CDR1 reads SGHVS; CDR2 reads FNYEAQ. The J gene is TRBJ1-6, the V gene TRBV7-6, with TRBD1 as a possible D gene (6 bases). This sample comprised peripheral blood, obtained on day 0 of AZD1222 vaccination. The sequence was collected from an adult in good health. The CDR3 nucleotides read TGTGCCAGCAGCTTAGGTCGGGCAGGGGTTAATTCACCCCTCCACTTT. It encodes CASSLGRAGVNSPLHF. The variable domain in full, with the rest retrieved from reference TRBV7-6 and TRBJ1-6, is GAGVSQSPRYKVTKRGQDVALRCDPISGHVSLYWYRQALGQGPEFLTYFNYEAQQDKSGLPNDRFSAERPEGSISTLTIQRTEQRDSAMYRCASSLGRAGVNSPLHFGNGTRLTVT.